The 18 T cell receptor beta chains below come from one sample, sequenced in a study of blood T cell repertoires in COVID-19. The protocol was immunoSEQ multiplex PCR, while the TCRdb copy is restricted to in-frame clones and leaves out a portion. In the table there are roughly 250,000 clones, roughly nine tenths of which are singletons. Sequencing used peripheral blood. These receptors all come from a woman in her 30s with COVID-19, enrolled during active disease.

The J gene is TRBJ2-7, the V gene TRBV7-8; 11 positions match TRBD2. This CDR3 has 16 amino acids. V lost 0 bases, J lost 2 bases, and 3 bases stayed unmatched. CDR1 is SGHVS and CDR2 is FQNEAQ in the germline V gene. DNA for the CDR3: TGTGCCAGCAGCTTAGCACTAGCGGGGGTGCCCTACGAGCAGTACTTC. Amino acids: CASSLALAGVPYEQYF.

The rearrangement links TRBV24-1 to TRBJ2-7; 8 bases map to TRBD2. There are 18 residues in the CDR3. V dropped 0 bases and J dropped 3; count of bases not matched to a gene: 12. Germline V gene data show CDR1 as KGHDR and CDR2 as SFDVKD. CDR3 residues: CATSDLLAGGLENYEQYF. CDR3 coding DNA: TGTGCCACCAGTGATTTGCTAGCGGGTGGCCTTGAAAACTACGAGCAGTACTTC.

The rearrangement joins TRBV29-1 to TRBJ2-2; TRBD2 aligns across 7 bases. The CDR3 extends over 14 amino acids. V lost 1 base to trimming and J lost 6 bases; unmatched junction nucleotides: 5. Germline loops: CDR1 SQVTM, CDR2 ANQGSEA. CDR3 DNA: TGCAGCGTTGAAGGGACTAGGTACGCCGGGGAGCTGTTTTTT. Amino acid sequence: CSVEGTRYAGELFF.

The V and J genes are TRBV27 and TRBJ1-1; TRBD1 is a possible D gene (6 bases). Germline V gives CDR1 MNHEY, CDR2 SMNVEV (reference sequence). Trimming cost V 3 bases and J 11 bases, with 10 bases left between them. The CDR3 covers 11 residues. As DNA, the CDR3 is TGTGCCAGCAGTTTTAGGGGGACGGCTTTCTTT. Amino acid sequence: CASSFRGTAFF.

This chain joins TRBV10-3 and TRBJ1-4, with 8 nucleotides matching TRBD1. This CDR3 is built from 16 residues. The V and J ends lost 0 bases and 0 bases, in that order; junction bases with no gene match: 0. Germline values: CDR1 ENHRY, CDR2 SYGVKD. The CDR3 is CAISESTGATNEKLFF. DNA for the CDR3: TGTGCCATCAGTGAGTCGACAGGGGCAACTAATGAAAAACTGTTTTTT.

The chain links TRBV24-1 to TRBJ2-7; 9 bases agree with TRBD1. Looked up from germline, CDR1 is KGHDR and CDR2 is SFDVKD. Germline trimming cut 3 bases from V and 0 bases from J; bases unmatched to any gene: 8. The length of the CDR3 is 17 residues. The CDR3 DNA follows: TGTGCCACCAGTGATATCTGGGACAGGGTGAGCTCCTACGAGCAGTACTTC. It yields the protein CATSDIWDRVSSYEQYF.

This chain links TRBV9 with TRBJ2-3, with D possibly TRBD2 on 7 matching bases. Trimming cost V 1 base and J 2 bases, with 14 bases left between them. Germline CDR1 is SGDLS and CDR2 is YYNGEE. This CDR3 is 16 amino acids long. CDR3 sequence (DNA): TGTGCCAGCAGCGTAAGAGGGGGGGACCCCACAGATACGCAGTATTTT. It translates to CASSVRGGDPTDTQYF.

V and J are TRBV9 and TRBJ1-1; TRBD1 agrees at 7 bases. The CDR3 is 16 residues long. Germline assignment: CDR1 SGDLS and CDR2 YYNGEE. With 0 bases clipped from V and 3 bases from J, the junction kept 8 bases outside the gene matches. In DNA, the CDR3 is TGTGCCAGCAGCGTAGGGGCAGGGGGTTTTGACACTGAAGCTTTCTTT. Protein sequence: CASSVGAGGFDTEAFF.

This clone came up many times. The rearrangement joins TRBV7-9 to TRBJ1-3, with D perhaps matching TRBD1 (6 bases). CDR3 length: 16 residues. CDR1 SEHNR and CDR2 FQNEAQ come from the germline V gene (reference sequence). V lost 3 bases to trimming and J lost 4 bases, with 16 bases between them. The CDR3 coding sequence is TGTGCCAGCAGCTTCTCGGGGGGCGAAAACGGAAACACCATATATTTT. It translates to CASSFSGGENGNTIYF.

This clone was observed a handful of times. The same CDR3 also results from other DNA sequences found in this sample. This sequence joins TRBV7-9 and TRBJ1-1; no firm D call. The germline CDR1 and CDR2 sequences are SEHNR and FQNEAQ (reference sequence). This CDR3 comprises 12 residues. V dropped 1 base and J dropped 4 bases, with 4 bases sitting between them. CDR3 coding DNA: TGTGCCAGCAGCTTAGGTAGCACTGAAGCTTTCTTT. Translated, it gives CASSLGSTEAFF.

This clone was detected once. One end of the junction varies from germline; a read error may be responsible. The rearrangement joins TRBV20-1 to TRBJ1-2, with D possibly TRBD1 on 6 matching bases. The CDR3 is 9 amino acids. Germline lookup yields CDR1 DFQATT and CDR2 SNEGSKA (reference sequence). CDR3 DNA: TGCAGTGCTAGTGTAGGACAGAGTTTC. As protein: CSASVGQSF.

The chain employs TRBV6-1 and TRBJ1-6; no definite D call. Trimming pared 0 bases from V and 0 bases from J, leaving 6 bases between. Per germline, CDR1 MNHNS and CDR2 SASEGT. This CDR3 has 16 amino acids. The CDR3 is CASSEARSSYNSPLHF. In DNA form, the CDR3 reads TGTGCCAGCAGTGAAGCGCGGAGCTCCTATAATTCACCCCTCCACTTT.

This chain joins TRBV11-2 and TRBJ1-4; tentative D call: TRBD1 (6 bases). The CDR3 runs 13 residues. The germline V gene has CDR1 SGHAT and CDR2 FQNNGV. The V gene lost 5 bases and the J gene lost 6 bases, with 10 bases spanning the gap. The CDR3 nucleotides are TGTGCCAGCAGCCCCACAGGGTATGAAAAACTGTTTTTT. Encoded protein: CASSPTGYEKLFF.

This clone came up once. The chain links TRBV10-1 to TRBJ2-3; 8 nucleotides align to TRBD2. Germline V gives CDR1 WNHNN, CDR2 SYGVQD (reference sequence). CDR3 length equals 15 residues. V lost 2 bases to trimming and J lost 5 bases; unmatched junction nucleotides: 6. CDR3 region: CASSEKGTSIDTQYF. Here the CDR3 DNA reads TGCGCCAGCAGTGAGAAGGGGACTAGTATAGATACGCAGTATTTT.

The V and J genes are TRBV6-5 and TRBJ2-7; D is ambiguous. Germline V CDR1 and CDR2: MNHEY, SVGAGI. V shed 5 bases and J shed 9 bases, with 14 bases lying between them. This CDR3 region has 12 residues. CDR3 in amino acids: CASSPGPFGQYF. Here the CDR3 DNA reads TGTGCCAGCAGTCCAGGCCCTTTCGGGCAGTACTTC.

The chain uses TRBV11-2 and TRBJ2-5; TRBD2 aligns across 12 bases. The V segment lost 4 bases and the J segment 6 bases; nucleotides outside the gene matches: 15. CDR1 is SGHAT, CDR2 FQNNGV, per germline. The CDR3 is made up of 18 amino acids. The CDR3 protein is CASSWRASGGGLMKTQYF. CDR3 nucleotide sequence: TGTGCCAGCAGCTGGAGGGCTAGCGGGGGGGGCCTAATGAAGACCCAGTACTTC.

The V gene is TRBV10-2, the J gene TRBJ2-1; 10 bases align to TRBD2. This CDR3 region has 15 residues. V lost 5 bases, J lost 5 bases, and 6 bases stayed unmatched. Germline CDR1 reads WSHSY; CDR2 reads SAAADI. Here the CDR3 DNA reads TGCGCCAGCAGTCAAACTAGCGGGGCCGACAATGAGCAGTTCTTC. This gives the protein CASSQTSGADNEQFF.

This clone was picked up one time. CDR3 sequence reads: CASSYARDTQYF. Written as DNA, the CDR3 is TGTGCCAGCTCCTACGCCCGGGATACGCAGTATTTT. The rearrangement joins TRBV18 to TRBJ2-3, with D unclear. With 6 bases removed from V and 6 bases from J, the gap between germline ends came to 10 bases. Per the germline V gene, CDR1 is KGHSH and CDR2 is LQKENI. CDR3 length equals 12 residues.